This T cell receptor beta chain was captured by sequencing in a study of T-cell memory formation after mild COVID-19. Study-level findings and limits: Most CD4+ clones that shrank were in CM and EM, while CD8+ ones turned up in EMRA. SARS-CoV-2 specificity was not confirmed for second-wave clones peaking on day 37.

For this clonotype: Its cognate antigen is unknown.

From the 5' RACE reads, TCRdb called clonotypes with MiXCR, one entry per CDR3 protein. Of hundreds of thousands of distinct CDR3 sequences detected, about 20% appear once; the ten largest clones hold approximately 13%. CDR3 length: 17 residues. V lost 1 base, J lost 3 bases, and 6 bases stayed unmatched. Germline CDR1 is SGHNT and CDR2 is YYREEE (reference sequence). This rearrangement joins TRBV5-4 to TRBJ2-5; the match to TRBD2 covers 13 bases. What was sequenced was PBMCs or a T cell subset sorted from them (not recorded which). The clonotype originates from an adult woman who had mild COVID-19 (a few samples of this study predate the infection). Cell type and time point are not known. The CDR3 nucleotides read TGTGCCAGCAGCTTGAGGGGAGGACTAGCGGGGGAAGAGACCCAGTACTTC. This encodes CASSLRGGLAGEETQYF.